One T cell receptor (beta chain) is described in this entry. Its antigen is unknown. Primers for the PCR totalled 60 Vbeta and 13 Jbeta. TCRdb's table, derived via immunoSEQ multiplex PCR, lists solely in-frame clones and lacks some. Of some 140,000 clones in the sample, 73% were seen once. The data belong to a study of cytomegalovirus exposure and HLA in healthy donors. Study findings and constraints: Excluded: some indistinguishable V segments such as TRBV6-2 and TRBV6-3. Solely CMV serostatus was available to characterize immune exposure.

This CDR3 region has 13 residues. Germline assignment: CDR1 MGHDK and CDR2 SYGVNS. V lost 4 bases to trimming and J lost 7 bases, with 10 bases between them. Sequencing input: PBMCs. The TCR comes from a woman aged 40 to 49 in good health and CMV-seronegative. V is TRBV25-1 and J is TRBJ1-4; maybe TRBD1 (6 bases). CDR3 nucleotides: TGTGCCAGCAGTGGGACAGTCACTGAAAAACTGTTTTTT. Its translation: CASSGTVTEKLFF.